This T cell receptor (beta chain) was documented in a study of blood T cell repertoires in COVID-19. Clones were read by immunoSEQ multiplex PCR, and TCRdb kept only the in-frame ones, dropping some. This table has roughly 80,000 clones, 80% to 95% appearing once. The CDR3 runs to 14 residues. Losses at the gene ends were 4 bases for V and 5 bases for J; bases not matched to a gene: 6. CDR1 and CDR2 from the germline V gene are SGHAT and FQNNGV. The receptor comes from a man in his fifties or sixties with COVID-19, enrolled during active disease. V usage is TRBV11-2 and J usage is TRBJ1-2; 8 nucleotides line up with TRBD1. Sequencing used peripheral blood. This CDR3 reads CASSSPGGEYGYTF. The CDR3, as DNA: TGTGCCAGCAGCTCCCCAGGGGGCGAGTATGGCTACACCTTC. Using reference TRBV11-2 and TRBJ1-2 for the parts outside the CDR3, the full variable domain is EAGVAQSPRYKIIEKRQSVAFWCNPISGHATLYWYQQILGQGPKLLIQFQNNGVVDDSQLPKDRFSAERLKGVDSTLKIQPAKLEDSAVYLCASSSPGGEYGYTFGSGTRLTVV.